This T cell receptor (beta chain) comes out of a study of blood T cell repertoires in COVID-19. Study as a whole: There were acute and convalescent COVID-19 samples, and they came from the United States, Italy and Spain. Nucleic acid was either cDNA or gDNA, and it came from T cells, B-cell-depleted T cells, or PBMCs.

The study drew participants aged about 18 to 89 years from fewer than 30 US areas. CDR3 length equals 16 residues. Trimming shortened V by 4 bases and J by 1 base, and 14 bases separated the two germline ends. The germline V gene encodes CDR1 MDHEN and CDR2 SYDVKM. Per the study methods: Cell counts per sample came from amplifying reference gene primers. Measured with immunoSEQ multiplex PCR; TCRdb has only the in-frame clones, and not every one. That table gives V, J and clone size, and the DNA gave D and trimming. Here the sample spans over 130,000 clones, over 75% being singletons. This TCR was sampled from a man between 50 and 59 years old in a cohort exposed to, infected with or recovered from COVID-19 (not recorded which). Sequenced material: PBMCs or T cells enriched from blood (not recorded which). J is TRBJ1-3 and V is TRBV28; TRBD1 is a possible D gene (5 bases). CDR3 sequence: CASSSAGYPSGNTIYF. In DNA, the CDR3 is TGTGCCAGCAGTTCCGCAGGGTATCCATCTGGAAACACCATATATTTT.